The 31 T cell receptor beta chains presented below share a single source sample, sequenced in a study of blood T cell repertoires in COVID-19. Assay used: immunoSEQ multiplex PCR; TCRdb lists only in-frame clones, some missing. The sample lists fewer than 250,000 clones; approximately 80% were seen once. Sequenced: peripheral blood. The receptors were sampled from a human donor in a cohort sampled during active COVID-19.

V usage is TRBV12-3 or TRBV12-4 and J usage is TRBJ2-5; D gene unclear. CDR3 size: 12 residues. V shed 6 bases and J shed 2 bases, with 7 bases lying between them. The CDR3 coding sequence is TGTGCCAGCAGCCTACGGCAAGAGACCCAGTACTTC. Translated, it gives CASSLRQETQYF.

This clone showed up just once. The genes are TRBV6-5 and TRBJ2-7; TRBD2 aligns across 10 bases. J gave up 3 bases and V 2 bases, and 1 base lay outside the gene matches. CDR3 length: 14 amino acids. CDR1 and CDR2 (germline): MNHEY, SVGAGI. CDR3 in amino acids: CASSYRLAGYEQYF. CDR3 bases: TGTGCCAGCAGTTACAGACTAGCGGGCTACGAGCAGTACTTC.

V is TRBV7-9 and J is TRBJ1-3; no reliable D call. This CDR3 is built from 18 residues. Germline V gene sequence: CDR1 SEHNR, CDR2 FQNEAQ (reference sequence). Trimming cost V 4 bases and J 0 bases, with 19 bases left between them. The CDR3 loop reads CASSSGLWARSSGNTIYF. The DNA for the CDR3 is TGTGCCAGCAGCTCTGGGTTGTGGGCCAGAAGCTCTGGAAACACCATATATTTT.

The chain is built from TRBV7-9 and TRBJ2-3, with D perhaps matching TRBD1 (5 bases). The V and J ends lost 1 base and 6 bases respectively, with 14 bases between them. This CDR3 region has 15 residues. CDR1 is SEHNR and CDR2 is FQNEAQ in the germline V gene (reference sequence). The CDR3 sequence is CASSLVTGLADTQYF. CDR3 in DNA: TGTGCCAGCAGCTTAGTCACAGGTTTAGCCGATACGCAGTATTTT.

CDR3 protein: CASSLAYSSYEQYF. The CDR3 DNA follows: TGTGCCAGCAGCTTAGCATATAGCTCCTACGAGCAGTACTTC. The gene calls are TRBV7-2 and TRBJ2-7; D is unclear. CDR1 is SGHTA, CDR2 FQGNSA, per germline. Trimming took off 0 bases at V and 0 bases at J, with 6 bases between the two ends. The CDR3 is made up of 14 amino acids.

This chain connects TRBV15 to TRBJ1-5, with D unresolved. V lost 0 bases and J lost 5, with 17 bases in between. Germline-derived CDR1 and CDR2 are LNHNV and YYDKDF (reference sequence). The CDR3 runs to 17 residues. Here the CDR3 DNA reads TGTGCCACCAGCAGAGATGTTGAGGTCCTAAAACATCAGCCCCAGCATTTT. Translating it yields CATSRDVEVLKHQPQHF.

V usage is TRBV7-9 and J usage is TRBJ2-7; weak D call: TRBD1 (5 bases). Between the trimmed V and J ends, which lost 5 bases and 3 bases, there was a span of 14 bases. The CDR3 contains 14 residues. Germline V gives CDR1 SEHNR, CDR2 FQNEAQ (reference sequence). CDR3 coding DNA: TGTGCCAGCAGCCACACCAGGGAAGGCTACGAGCAGTACGTC. It yields the protein CASSHTREGYEQYV.

The gene calls are TRBV28 and TRBJ2-1; 11 bases are shared with TRBD2. After removal of 2 bases from V and 7 bases from J, the junction contained 7 bases not matched to a gene. CDR1 is MDHEN, CDR2 SYDVKM, per germline. The length of the CDR3 is 16 residues. The CDR3 reads CASSLPGTSGGNEQFF. CDR3 coding DNA: TGTGCCAGCAGTTTACCCGGGACTAGCGGAGGTAATGAGCAGTTCTTC.

The J gene is TRBJ1-1, the V gene TRBV10-1, with D perhaps matching TRBD1 (5 bases). V dropped 6 bases and J dropped 1 base, with 9 bases sitting between them. Germline lookup yields CDR1 WNHNN and CDR2 SYGVQD (reference sequence). This CDR3 comprises 13 residues. In nucleotides, the CDR3 is TGCGCCAGCAGACAGGACCCGAACACTGAAGCTTTCTTT. Its protein product is CASRQDPNTEAFF.

The chain carries TRBV5-1 and TRBJ1-2; TRBD1 aligns across 9 bases. Germline-derived CDR1 and CDR2 are SGHRS and YFSETQ. After removal of 0 bases from V and 3 bases from J, the junction contained 9 bases not matched to a gene. The CDR3 contains 17 residues. The CDR3: CASSLASNRGLDYGYTF. In nucleotides, the CDR3 is TGCGCCAGCAGCTTGGCCTCAAACAGGGGGCTAGACTATGGCTACACCTTC.

The chain links TRBV9 to TRBJ2-2; D is unresolved. V dropped 0 bases and J dropped 0 bases, with 6 bases sitting between them. The CDR3 spans 15 residues. Per germline, CDR1 SGDLS and CDR2 YYNGEE. The CDR3 DNA follows: TGTGCCAGCAGCGTAGACGGAGCGAACACCGGGGAGCTGTTTTTT. This gives the protein CASSVDGANTGELFF.

This sequence joins TRBV19 and TRBJ2-3; a possible D gene is TRBD2 (6 bases). This CDR3 is 13 amino acids long. Germline V gene sequence: CDR1 LNHDA, CDR2 SQIVND (reference sequence). The V gene lost 9 bases and the J gene lost 2 bases, with 12 bases spanning the gap. The CDR3 sequence: CASSGYVTDTQYF. The DNA for the CDR3 is TGTGCCAGCAGCGGGTATGTCACAGATACGCAGTATTTT.

This clone has a handful of counts. The V and J genes are TRBV5-5 and TRBJ1-5, with TRBD1 identical over 9 bases. In germline, CDR1 is SGHKS, CDR2 YYEKEE (reference sequence). V was clipped by 2 bases and J by 7 bases; unmatched bases: 10. CDR3 size: 16 residues. In nucleotides, the CDR3 is TGTGCCAGCAGCTTAAATACAGGGGGCGCGGGGCAGCCCCAGCATTTT. It yields the protein CASSLNTGGAGQPQHF. The full variable domain, with the rest looked up from reference TRBV5-5 and TRBJ1-5, is DAGVTQSPTHLIKTRGQQVTLRCSPISGHKSVSWYQQVLGQGPQFIFQYYEKEERGRGNFPDRFSARQFPNYSSELNVNALLLGDSALYLCASSLNTGGAGQPQHFGDGTRLSIL.

J is TRBJ2-5 and V is TRBV6-9, with TRBD1 matching over 7 bases. V was clipped by 8 bases and J by 4 bases; unmatched bases: 4. Germline-derived CDR1 and CDR2 are MNHGY and SVAAGI. There are 12 residues in the CDR3. The CDR3 nucleotides read TGTGCCAGCCGTGCAGGGGGAGAGACCCAGTACTTC. Translated: CASRAGGETQYF.

The chain is built from TRBV5-1 and TRBJ2-3; D may be TRBD2 (6 bases). V shed 1 base and J shed 4 bases, with 19 bases lying between them. The germline V gene encodes CDR1 SGHRS and CDR2 YFSETQ. This CDR3 is 17 amino acids long. CDR3 sequence: CASSLSLSGSTPDTQYF. The CDR3 nucleotides are TGCGCCAGCAGCTTGAGCCTTAGCGGTTCGACTCCAGATACGCAGTATTTT.

The V call is TRBV5-1, the J call TRBJ2-1, with 8 bases fitting TRBD2. V gave up 2 bases and J gave up 7 bases; unmatched junction bases: 8. CDR3 length equals 15 residues. Germline V gene sequence: CDR1 SGHRS, CDR2 YFSETQ. CDR3 bases: TGCGCCAGCAGCTTTTCCGGGACTAGGATTAATGAGCAGTTCTTC. This sequence encodes CASSFSGTRINEQFF. The variable domain in full, with the rest retrieved from reference TRBV5-1 and TRBJ2-1, is KAGVTQTPRYLIKTRGQQVTLSCSPISGHRSVSWYQQTPGQGLQFLFEYFSETQRNKGNFPGRFSGRQFSNSRSEMNVSTLELGDSALYLCASSFSGTRINEQFFGPGTRLTVL.

CDR3 loop: CASSQGRWGQAFNQPQHF. DNA for the CDR3: TGTGCCAGCAGCCAAGGGCGATGGGGACAGGCTTTCAATCAGCCCCAGCATTTT. This chain joins TRBV3-1 (or the pseudogene TRBV3-2) and TRBJ1-5, with TRBD1 matching over 8 bases. Germline loops: CDR1 LGHDT, CDR2 YNNKEL (reference sequence). J lost 3 bases, V lost 1 base, and 11 bases had no gene match. The CDR3 is 18 residues long.

The chain combines TRBV6-5 with TRBJ1-2; 7 nucleotides match TRBD1. Germline-derived CDR1 and CDR2 are MNHEY and SVGAGI. The CDR3 totals 13 residues. With 7 bases clipped from V and 4 bases from J, the junction kept 6 bases outside the gene matches. The CDR3 here is CASKGTVSYGYTF. The CDR3 bases are TGTGCCAGCAAAGGGACAGTCTCCTATGGCTACACCTTC.

The chain links TRBV19 to TRBJ1-2, with D tentatively TRBD1 (5 bases). Germline-derived CDR1 and CDR2 are LNHDA and SQIVND (reference sequence). V shed 7 bases and J shed 1 base, with 13 bases lying between them. The CDR3 consists of 14 residues. The CDR3 DNA reads as TGTGCCAGTACCTACGTGGGACTTAACTATGGCTACACCTTC. Translation gives CASTYVGLNYGYTF. Full variable domain (missing parts from reference TRBV19 and TRBJ1-2): DGGITQSPKYLFRKEGQNVTLSCEQNLNHDAMYWYRQDPGQGLRLIYYSQIVNDFQKGDIAEGYSVSREKKESFPLTVTSAQKNPTAFYLCASTYVGLNYGYTFGSGTRLTVV.

V and J are TRBV27 and TRBJ1-2, with a possible D match to TRBD1 (5 bases). This CDR3 spans 13 amino acids. V lost 3 bases to trimming and J lost 3 bases, with 8 bases between them. Per the germline V gene, CDR1 is MNHEY and CDR2 is SMNVEV (reference sequence). The CDR3: CASSLTEHYGYTF. Here the CDR3 DNA reads TGTGCCAGCAGTTTGACAGAACACTATGGCTACACCTTC.

The chain links TRBV5-4 to TRBJ1-6; D is undetermined. The CDR3 runs 14 residues. Germline V CDR1 and CDR2: SGHNT, YYREEE (reference sequence). The V gene lost 1 base and the J gene lost 10 bases, with 12 bases spanning the gap. This chain's CDR3 is CASSLWGVSSPLHF. DNA of the CDR3: TGTGCCAGCAGCTTGTGGGGAGTTAGCTCACCCCTCCACTTT.

The gene calls are TRBV11-2 and TRBJ2-5, with D possibly TRBD1 on 6 matching bases. The germline V and J ends were trimmed by 5 bases and 7 bases, with 17 bases remaining between them. Germline-derived CDR1 and CDR2 are SGHAT and FQNNGV. The CDR3 has 14 amino acids. CDR3 sequence reads: CASSKDSSRATQYF. The CDR3 DNA sequence: TGTGCCAGCAGCAAGGACAGCTCCCGGGCGACCCAGTACTTC. Full variable domain (rest looked up from reference TRBV11-2 and TRBJ2-5): EAGVAQSPRYKIIEKRQSVAFWCNPISGHATLYWYQQILGQGPKLLIQFQNNGVVDDSQLPKDRFSAERLKGVDSTLKIQPAKLEDSAVYLCASSKDSSRATQYFGPGTRLLVL.

V gene TRBV27 combines with J gene TRBJ2-5, with 8 bases fitting TRBD1. Germline values: CDR1 MNHEY, CDR2 SMNVEV (reference sequence). There are 15 residues in the CDR3. The J segment lost 0 bases and the V segment lost 2 bases, leaving 2 bases of the junction unmatched. The CDR3 region has the DNA TGTGCCAGCAGTTTAAACAGGGGGTACCAAGAGACCCAGTACTTC. This encodes CASSLNRGYQETQYF.

V usage is TRBV20-1 and J usage is TRBJ1-2; D unclear. This CDR3 contains 11 residues. V lost 6 bases and J lost 8, with 13 bases in between. The V gene's germline CDR1 is DFQATT and CDR2 SNEGSKA (reference sequence). This CDR3 reads CSAVRRYGYTF. In nucleotides, the CDR3 is TGCAGTGCGGTCCGGAGATACGGCTACACCTTC.

This clone was observed a handful of times. This chain connects TRBV18 to TRBJ2-2; TRBD1 is a possible D gene (6 bases). This CDR3 is 14 amino acids long. The V gene's germline CDR1 is KGHSH and CDR2 LQKENI. V gave up 2 bases and J gave up 8 bases, with 12 bases separating them. The CDR3 DNA reads as TGTGCCAGCTCACCAGGACAGTTCGGAGGGGAGCTGTTTTTT. Its protein product is CASSPGQFGGELFF.

The chain is built from TRBV7-3 and TRBJ2-3, with TRBD2 matching over 9 bases. Trimming took 2 bases from V and 2 from J; bases not matched to a gene: 5. The length of the CDR3 is 16 residues. Looked up from germline, CDR1 is SGHTA and CDR2 is FQGTGA. CDR3 sequence reads: CASSLGTSGYTDTQYF. The CDR3 DNA reads TGTGCCAGCAGCTTAGGAACTAGCGGGTACACAGATACGCAGTATTTT.

This clone was observed once. This rearrangement joins TRBV4-1 to TRBJ2-5; tentatively, D is TRBD1 (6 bases). V was pared by 5 bases and J by 2 bases, with 24 bases between. From germline, CDR1 is MGHRA and CDR2 YSYEKL. This CDR3 spans 18 amino acids. The CDR3 is CASSTQGTLIAPQETQYF. Here the CDR3 DNA reads TGCGCCAGCAGCACCCAGGGGACGCTTATCGCCCCACAAGAGACCCAGTACTTC.

V usage is TRBV7-9 and J usage is TRBJ2-7, with D uncertain. Germline CDR1 is SEHNR and CDR2 is FQNEAQ (reference sequence). This CDR3 region has 13 residues. Trimming pared 2 bases from V and 2 bases from J, leaving 7 bases between. In DNA, the CDR3 is TGTGCCAGCAGCTTAAGCTTGACCTACGAGCAGTACTTC. This codes for CASSLSLTYEQYF.

This rearrangement joins TRBV7-2 to TRBJ1-2, with D perhaps TRBD1 (6 bases). The ends were cut back, 1 base at V and 7 bases at J, with 10 bases in the middle. The CDR3 is 13 amino acids. CDR1 is SGHTA and CDR2 is FQGNSA in the germline V gene. Written as DNA, the CDR3 is TGTGCCAGCAGCTTAGGTCAGGGGACTGGCTACACCTTC. As protein: CASSLGQGTGYTF.

The chain couples TRBV10-2 to TRBJ2-3; 8 positions match TRBD1. V lost 0 bases and J lost 5; bases outside the gene matches: 16. Germline assignment: CDR1 WSHSY and CDR2 SAAADI. The CDR3 extends over 19 amino acids. CDR3 sequence: CASSESMVGQASKRDTQYF. The CDR3 DNA reads TGCGCCAGCAGTGAGTCGATGGTGGGACAGGCCAGCAAGAGAGATACGCAGTATTTT.

The chain employs TRBV3-1 (or the pseudogene TRBV3-2) and TRBJ1-2, with 11 bases that match TRBD1. Germline V CDR1 and CDR2: LGHDT, YNNKEL (reference sequence). This CDR3 has 15 amino acids. V trimming: 1 base; J trimming: 8 bases; junction bases outside the gene matches: 6. The CDR3 is CASSQAGQGARGYTF. The CDR3 DNA sequence: TGTGCCAGCAGCCAAGCCGGACAGGGGGCTCGAGGCTACACCTTC.